Reported below is one T cell receptor beta chain. The source of the sample is a study of Graves' ophthalmopathy and Graves' hyperthyroidism. The V segment lost 6 bases and the J segment 7 bases; nucleotides outside the gene matches: 6. The CDR3 loop spans 14 amino acids. From germline, CDR1 is MDHEN and CDR2 SYDVKM. Researchers took RNA transcripts and amplified TCR beta CDR3 regions from them. Following a first-round RT-PCR that used HTBI primers, a second-round multiplex PCR was carried out. TCRdb recomputed calls from the multiplex PCR reads with MiXCR, one row per CDR3 protein. The repertoire includes 170,000 or so distinct CDR3 sequences, roughly 37% of them detected once, and under 6.5% sits in the top ten.

Sequencing used peripheral blood. The clonotype originates from a woman aged 40-49 years with Graves' ophthalmopathy. This sequence joins TRBV28 and TRBJ1-6; TRBD1 aligns across 7 bases. Here the CDR3 reads CASSPDRENSPLHF. The CDR3 nucleotides are TGTGCCAGCAGCCCCGACAGGGAGAATTCACCCCTCCACTTT.